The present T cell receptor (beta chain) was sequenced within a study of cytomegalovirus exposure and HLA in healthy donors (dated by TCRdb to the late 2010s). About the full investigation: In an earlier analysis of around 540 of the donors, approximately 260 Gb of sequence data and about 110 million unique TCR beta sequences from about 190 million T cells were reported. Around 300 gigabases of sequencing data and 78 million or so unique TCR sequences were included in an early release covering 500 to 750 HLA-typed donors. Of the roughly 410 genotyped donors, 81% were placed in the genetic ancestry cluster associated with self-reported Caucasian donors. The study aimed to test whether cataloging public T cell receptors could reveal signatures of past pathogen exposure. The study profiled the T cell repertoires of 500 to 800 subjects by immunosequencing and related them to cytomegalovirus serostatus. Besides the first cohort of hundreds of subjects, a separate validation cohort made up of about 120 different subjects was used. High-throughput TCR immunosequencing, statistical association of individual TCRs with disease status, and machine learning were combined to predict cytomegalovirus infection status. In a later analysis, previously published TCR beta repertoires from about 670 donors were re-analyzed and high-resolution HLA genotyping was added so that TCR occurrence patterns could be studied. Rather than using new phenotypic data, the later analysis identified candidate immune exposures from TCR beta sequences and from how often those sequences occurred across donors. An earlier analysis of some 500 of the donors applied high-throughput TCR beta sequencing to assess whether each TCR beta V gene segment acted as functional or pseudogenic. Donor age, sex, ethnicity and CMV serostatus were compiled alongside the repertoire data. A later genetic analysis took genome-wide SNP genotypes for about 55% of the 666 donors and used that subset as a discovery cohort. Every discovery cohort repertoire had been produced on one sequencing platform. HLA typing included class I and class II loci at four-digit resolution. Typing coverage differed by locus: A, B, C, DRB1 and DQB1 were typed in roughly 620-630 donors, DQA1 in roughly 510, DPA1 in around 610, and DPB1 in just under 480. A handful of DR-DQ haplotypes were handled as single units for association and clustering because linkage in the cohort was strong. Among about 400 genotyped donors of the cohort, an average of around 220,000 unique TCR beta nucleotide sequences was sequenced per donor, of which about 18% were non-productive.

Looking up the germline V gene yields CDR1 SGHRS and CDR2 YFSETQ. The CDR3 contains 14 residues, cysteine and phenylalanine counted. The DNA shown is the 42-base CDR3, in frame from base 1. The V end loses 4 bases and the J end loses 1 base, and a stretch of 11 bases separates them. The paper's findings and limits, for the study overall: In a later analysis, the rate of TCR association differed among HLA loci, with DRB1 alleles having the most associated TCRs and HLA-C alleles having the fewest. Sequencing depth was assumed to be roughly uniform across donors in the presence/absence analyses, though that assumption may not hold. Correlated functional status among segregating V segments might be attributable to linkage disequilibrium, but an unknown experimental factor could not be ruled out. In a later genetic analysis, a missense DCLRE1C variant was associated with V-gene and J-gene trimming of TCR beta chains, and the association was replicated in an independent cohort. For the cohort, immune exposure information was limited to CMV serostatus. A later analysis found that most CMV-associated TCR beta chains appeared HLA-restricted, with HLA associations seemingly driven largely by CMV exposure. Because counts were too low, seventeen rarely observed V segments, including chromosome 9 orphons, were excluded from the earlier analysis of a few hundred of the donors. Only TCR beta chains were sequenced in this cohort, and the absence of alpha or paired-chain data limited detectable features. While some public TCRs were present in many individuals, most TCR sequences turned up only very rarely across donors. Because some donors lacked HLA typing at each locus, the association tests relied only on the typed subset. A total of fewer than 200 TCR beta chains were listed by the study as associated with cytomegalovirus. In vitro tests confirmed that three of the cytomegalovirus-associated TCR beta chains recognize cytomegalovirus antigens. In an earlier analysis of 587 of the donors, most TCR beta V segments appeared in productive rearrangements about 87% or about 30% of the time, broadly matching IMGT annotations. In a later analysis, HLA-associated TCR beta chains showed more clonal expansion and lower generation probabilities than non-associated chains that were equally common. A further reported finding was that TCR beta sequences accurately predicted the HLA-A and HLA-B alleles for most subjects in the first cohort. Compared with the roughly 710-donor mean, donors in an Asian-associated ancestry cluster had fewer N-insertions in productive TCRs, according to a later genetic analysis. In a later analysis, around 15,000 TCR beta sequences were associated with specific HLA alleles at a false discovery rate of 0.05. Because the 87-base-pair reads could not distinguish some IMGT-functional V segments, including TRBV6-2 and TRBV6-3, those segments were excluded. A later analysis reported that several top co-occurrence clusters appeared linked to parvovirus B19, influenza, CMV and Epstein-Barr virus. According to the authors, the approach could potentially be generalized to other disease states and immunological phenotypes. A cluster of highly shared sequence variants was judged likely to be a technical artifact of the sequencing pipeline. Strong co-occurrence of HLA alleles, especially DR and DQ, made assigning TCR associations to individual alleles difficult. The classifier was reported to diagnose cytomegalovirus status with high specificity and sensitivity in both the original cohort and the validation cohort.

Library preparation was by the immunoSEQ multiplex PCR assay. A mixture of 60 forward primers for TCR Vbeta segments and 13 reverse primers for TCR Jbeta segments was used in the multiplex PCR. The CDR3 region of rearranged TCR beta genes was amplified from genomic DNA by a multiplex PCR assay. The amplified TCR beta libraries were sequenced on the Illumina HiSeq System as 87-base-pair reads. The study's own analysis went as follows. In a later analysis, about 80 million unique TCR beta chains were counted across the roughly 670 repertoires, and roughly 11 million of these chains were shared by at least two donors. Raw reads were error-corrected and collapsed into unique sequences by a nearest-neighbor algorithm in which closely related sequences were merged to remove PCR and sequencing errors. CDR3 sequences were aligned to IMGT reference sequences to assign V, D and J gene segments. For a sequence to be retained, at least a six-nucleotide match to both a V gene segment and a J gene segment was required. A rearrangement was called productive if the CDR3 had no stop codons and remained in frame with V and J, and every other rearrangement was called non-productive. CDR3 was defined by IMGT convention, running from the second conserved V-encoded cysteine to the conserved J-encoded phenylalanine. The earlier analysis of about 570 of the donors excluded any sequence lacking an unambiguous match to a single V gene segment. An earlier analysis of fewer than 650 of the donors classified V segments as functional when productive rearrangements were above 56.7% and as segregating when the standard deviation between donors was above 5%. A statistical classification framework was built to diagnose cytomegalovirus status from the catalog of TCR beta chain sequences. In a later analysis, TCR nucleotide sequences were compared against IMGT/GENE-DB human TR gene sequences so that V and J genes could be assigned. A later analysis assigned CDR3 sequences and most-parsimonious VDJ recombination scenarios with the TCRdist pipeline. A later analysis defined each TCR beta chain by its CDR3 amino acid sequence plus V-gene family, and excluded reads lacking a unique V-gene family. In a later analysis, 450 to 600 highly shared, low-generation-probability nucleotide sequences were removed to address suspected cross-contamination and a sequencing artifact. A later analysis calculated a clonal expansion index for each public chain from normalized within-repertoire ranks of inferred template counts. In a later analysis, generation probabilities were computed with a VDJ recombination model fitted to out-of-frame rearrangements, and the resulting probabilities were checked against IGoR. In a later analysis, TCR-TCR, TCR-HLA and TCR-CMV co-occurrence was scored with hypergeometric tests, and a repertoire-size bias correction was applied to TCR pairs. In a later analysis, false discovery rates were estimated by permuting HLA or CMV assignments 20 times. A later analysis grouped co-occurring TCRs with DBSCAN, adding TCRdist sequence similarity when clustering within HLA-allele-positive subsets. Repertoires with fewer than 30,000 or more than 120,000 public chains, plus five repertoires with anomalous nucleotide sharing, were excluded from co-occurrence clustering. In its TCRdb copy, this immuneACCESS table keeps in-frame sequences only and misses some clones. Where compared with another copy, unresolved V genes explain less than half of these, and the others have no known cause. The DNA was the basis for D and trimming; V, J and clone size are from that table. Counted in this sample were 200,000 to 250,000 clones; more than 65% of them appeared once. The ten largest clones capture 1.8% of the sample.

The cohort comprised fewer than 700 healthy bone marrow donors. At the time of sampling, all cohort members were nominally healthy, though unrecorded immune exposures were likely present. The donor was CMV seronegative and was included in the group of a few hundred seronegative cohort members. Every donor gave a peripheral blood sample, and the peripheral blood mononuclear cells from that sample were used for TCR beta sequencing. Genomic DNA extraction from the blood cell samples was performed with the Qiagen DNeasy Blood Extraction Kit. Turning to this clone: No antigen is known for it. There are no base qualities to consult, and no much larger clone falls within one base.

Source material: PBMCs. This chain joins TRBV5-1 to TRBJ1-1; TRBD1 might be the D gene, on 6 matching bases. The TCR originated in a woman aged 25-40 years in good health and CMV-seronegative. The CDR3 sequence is CASSQGHQNTEAFF. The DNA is TGCGCCAGCAGCCAGGGACACCAGAACACTGAAGCTTTCTTT.